These T cell receptor beta chains were read from a single sample in a study of cytomegalovirus exposure and HLA in healthy donors. Here immunoSEQ multiplex PCR was the method, and the copy in TCRdb shows in-frame clones only, minus some. The sample lists some 120,000 clones; around 80% were seen once. Source material: PBMCs. These TCRs come from a man aged 45 to 65 in good health and CMV-seronegative. CDR3s include the opening cysteine and the closing phenylalanine or tryptophan. Each record gives: D gene, J gene, clone size, V gene, CDR3 DNA, CDR3 protein. A D gene is named only where the DNA matches it firmly. Some rows mark clone size as missing; the rest say once, few, many or name a class of expanded clone.

d_call: .
j_call: TRBJ2-3
clone_size: .
v_call: TRBV5-1
cdr3_nt: TGCGCCAGCACCCCCGGGGTATTGGTGATTACAGATACGCAGTATTTT
cdr3_aa: CASTPGVLVITDTQYF

d_call: .
j_call: TRBJ1-3
clone_size: .
v_call: TRBV6-1
cdr3_nt: TGTGCCAGCGGGCAGGGTTCTGGAAACACCATATATTTT
cdr3_aa: CASGQGSGNTIYF

d_call: TRBD1
j_call: TRBJ2-7
clone_size: .
v_call: TRBV5-1
cdr3_nt: TGCGCCAGCCGGGAGACAGGGGGTTTCCAGTACGAGCAGTACTTC
cdr3_aa: CASRETGGFQYEQYF

d_call: TRBD1
j_call: TRBJ2-2
clone_size: once
v_call: TRBV25-1
cdr3_nt: TGTGCCAGCAGTGATTACGGGACAGGGGGACCCGGGGAGCTGTTTTTT
cdr3_aa: CASSDYGTGGPGELFF

d_call: .
j_call: TRBJ1-1
clone_size: .
v_call: TRBV5-1
cdr3_nt: TGCGCCAGCAGCTTGCAGGTGGGAGGGGAGTCTGAAGCTTTCTTT
cdr3_aa: CASSLQVGGESEAFF

d_call: .
j_call: TRBJ2-3
clone_size: .
v_call: TRBV28
cdr3_nt: TGTGCCAGCAGTTTCTCTAGCACAGATACGCAGTATTTT
cdr3_aa: CASSFSSTDTQYF

d_call: TRBD1
j_call: TRBJ1-1
clone_size: once
v_call: TRBV11-2
cdr3_nt: TGTGCCAGCAGCTTGGGACAGGGTGGCACTGAAGCTTTCTTT
cdr3_aa: CASSLGQGGTEAFF

d_call: TRBD1
j_call: TRBJ1-1
clone_size: .
v_call: TRBV29-1
cdr3_nt: TGCAGCGTCGAACAGGGGTGGAACACTGAAGCTTTCTTT
cdr3_aa: CSVEQGWNTEAFF

d_call: TRBD2
j_call: TRBJ2-7
clone_size: .
v_call: TRBV19
cdr3_nt: TGTGCCAGTAGTGCCCTAGCGGGGGACTACGAGCAGTACTTC
cdr3_aa: CASSALAGDYEQYF

d_call: TRBD1
j_call: TRBJ2-7
clone_size: .
v_call: TRBV5-1
cdr3_nt: TGCGCCAGCAGCTTGGCCGGGACAGGGTCCTACGAGCAGTACTTC
cdr3_aa: CASSLAGTGSYEQYF

d_call: .
j_call: TRBJ1-5
clone_size: .
v_call: TRBV7-8
cdr3_nt: TGTGCCAGCAGCTTACAGGGCGGTCAGAGCAATCAGCCCCAGCATTTT
cdr3_aa: CASSLQGGQSNQPQHF

d_call: TRBD2
j_call: TRBJ2-1
clone_size: .
v_call: TRBV30
cdr3_nt: TGTGCCTGGAGTGTGAAGACTAGCTATGAGCAGTTCTTC
cdr3_aa: CAWSVKTSYEQFF

d_call: TRBD1
j_call: TRBJ2-1
clone_size: .
v_call: TRBV10-3
cdr3_nt: TGTGCCATCAGTGATGGGACAGTTTACAATGAGCAGTTCTTC
cdr3_aa: CAISDGTVYNEQFF

d_call: TRBD1
j_call: TRBJ1-2
clone_size: .
v_call: TRBV7-2
cdr3_nt: TGTGCCAGCAGCTCGGTACGGGACAGGACCTACACCTTC
cdr3_aa: CASSSVRDRTYTF

d_call: TRBD1
j_call: TRBJ1-3
clone_size: few
v_call: TRBV5-1
cdr3_nt: TGCGCCAGCAGCCAAGGACAGGGGGCGCGGGGCATATATTTT
cdr3_aa: CASSQGQGARGIYF

d_call: TRBD2
j_call: TRBJ2-1
clone_size: few
v_call: TRBV14
cdr3_nt: TGTGCCAGCAGCCAAGCCCCGGTCTTCGCCGGGGGGGCGTATGAGCAGTTCTTC
cdr3_aa: CASSQAPVFAGGAYEQFF

d_call: TRBD1
j_call: TRBJ2-3
clone_size: .
v_call: TRBV29-1
cdr3_nt: TGCAGCGTTCGACAGGGTATAGATACGCAGTATTTT
cdr3_aa: CSVRQGIDTQYF

d_call: .
j_call: TRBJ2-7
clone_size: once
v_call: TRBV29-1
cdr3_nt: TGCAGCGTTGGGAACAGGGTTGGAGTCTACGAGCAGTACTTC
cdr3_aa: CSVGNRVGVYEQYF

d_call: TRBD1
j_call: TRBJ1-5
clone_size: few
v_call: TRBV7-9
cdr3_nt: TGTGCCAGCCGTTCCCGTCGGACAGGGGGGGATCAGCCCCAGCATTTT
cdr3_aa: CASRSRRTGGDQPQHF

d_call: TRBD1
j_call: TRBJ2-3
clone_size: .
v_call: TRBV6-1
cdr3_nt: TGTGCCAGCAGTGAAAAGGGACAGGGTAAAAGTACGCAGTATTTT
cdr3_aa: CASSEKGQGKSTQYF

d_call: .
j_call: TRBJ1-1
clone_size: .
v_call: TRBV6-5
cdr3_nt: TGTGCCAGCAGTTATTCGACACCCGGAGGCACTGAAGCTTTCTTT
cdr3_aa: CASSYSTPGGTEAFF

d_call: .
j_call: TRBJ1-2
clone_size: few
v_call: TRBV5-6
cdr3_nt: TGTGCCAGCAGCTTGTGGTTGGGGAGGAGGGGGGGCTTCGGCGGCTACACCTTC
cdr3_aa: CASSLWLGRRGGFGGYTF

d_call: .
j_call: TRBJ2-5
clone_size: .
v_call: TRBV7-2
cdr3_nt: TGTGCCAGCAGCTTAGTTAGCCGGGAGACCCAGTACTTC
cdr3_aa: CASSLVSRETQYF

d_call: .
j_call: TRBJ1-1
clone_size: .
v_call: TRBV7-2
cdr3_nt: TGTGCCAGCAGCTCAACAGGGACCACTGAAGCTTTCTTT
cdr3_aa: CASSSTGTTEAFF

d_call: TRBD1
j_call: TRBJ2-3
clone_size: .
v_call: TRBV14
cdr3_nt: TGTGCCAGCAGCAAAAGGGGACAGGGGGTCCCAGATACGCAGTATTTT
cdr3_aa: CASSKRGQGVPDTQYF

d_call: .
j_call: TRBJ2-2
clone_size: .
v_call: TRBV5-1
cdr3_nt: TGCGCCAGCAGGTTACTAGAGCACACCGGGGAGCTGTTTTTT
cdr3_aa: CASRLLEHTGELFF

d_call: .
j_call: TRBJ1-5
clone_size: .
v_call: TRBV19
cdr3_nt: TGTGCCAGTTCCGTTCCAGGGAGCAATCAGCCCCAGCATTTT
cdr3_aa: CASSVPGSNQPQHF

d_call: TRBD1
j_call: TRBJ2-7
clone_size: few
v_call: TRBV15
cdr3_nt: TGTGCCACCGGAAGGGACAGGGTGTCCTATCAGTACTTC
cdr3_aa: CATGRDRVSYQYF

d_call: TRBD2
j_call: TRBJ2-2
clone_size: .
v_call: TRBV7-8
cdr3_nt: TGTGCCAGCAGCCTCATAGCGGGAAAGGACGGGGAGCTGTTTTTT
cdr3_aa: CASSLIAGKDGELFF

d_call: .
j_call: TRBJ2-7
clone_size: .
v_call: TRBV7-2
cdr3_nt: TGTGCCAGCAGCTTAGCTGGGGCCCTTTCCTACGAGCAGTACTTC
cdr3_aa: CASSLAGALSYEQYF

d_call: TRBD2
j_call: TRBJ2-3
clone_size: .
v_call: TRBV12-5
cdr3_nt: TGTGCTAGTGGTTTAGCGGGGGAAGATACGCAGTATTTT
cdr3_aa: CASGLAGEDTQYF

d_call: TRBD1
j_call: TRBJ2-3
clone_size: .
v_call: TRBV7-2
cdr3_nt: TGTGCCAGCAGCTTTAAGGGGGCAGGTGGAAAAGATACGCAGTATTTT
cdr3_aa: CASSFKGAGGKDTQYF

d_call: .
j_call: TRBJ1-1
clone_size: .
v_call: TRBV4-1
cdr3_nt: TGCGCCAGCAGCCAAGAACGGGGTAATTTAATTCGGGCTTTCTTT
cdr3_aa: CASSQERGNLIRAFF

d_call: .
j_call: TRBJ1-2
clone_size: .
v_call: TRBV28
cdr3_nt: TGTGCCAGCATCTCCGCTAACTATGGCTACACCTTC
cdr3_aa: CASISANYGYTF

d_call: .
j_call: TRBJ2-7
clone_size: once
v_call: TRBV18
cdr3_nt: TGTGCCAGCTCACCAGGACAGTCTTACGAGCAGTACTTC
cdr3_aa: CASSPGQSYEQYF

d_call: .
j_call: TRBJ1-1
clone_size: .
v_call: TRBV10-3
cdr3_nt: TGTGCCATCAGTGGGGCCCCAGTCCACAGGAACACTGAAGCTTTCTTT
cdr3_aa: CAISGAPVHRNTEAFF

d_call: .
j_call: TRBJ2-1
clone_size: few
v_call: TRBV6-6
cdr3_nt: TGTGCCAGCAGTCAGGTAAACGAGCAGTTCTTC
cdr3_aa: CASSQVNEQFF

d_call: TRBD1
j_call: TRBJ1-2
clone_size: .
v_call: TRBV6-5
cdr3_nt: TGTGCCAGCAGTCCTACAGGGGATTCTAACTATGGCTACCCCTTC
cdr3_aa: CASSPTGDSNYGYPF

d_call: TRBD1
j_call: TRBJ2-2
clone_size: .
v_call: TRBV11-3
cdr3_nt: TGTGCCAGCAGCGCCGTCAACAGGGGAAGAGACACCGGGGAGCTGTTTTTT
cdr3_aa: CASSAVNRGRDTGELFF

d_call: .
j_call: TRBJ2-3
clone_size: .
v_call: TRBV9
cdr3_nt: TGTGCCAGCAGCGTAGTCGGGCAGGGAAGCACAGATACGCAGTATTTT
cdr3_aa: CASSVVGQGSTDTQYF

d_call: .
j_call: TRBJ2-5
clone_size: .
v_call: TRBV7-9
cdr3_nt: TGTGCCAGCAGCTTAACCTCAGATATCCAGTACTTC
cdr3_aa: CASSLTSDIQYF

d_call: .
j_call: TRBJ2-7
clone_size: .
v_call: TRBV18
cdr3_nt: TGTGCCAGCTCACCTCCGACCGGGCGGGACGAGCAGTACTTC
cdr3_aa: CASSPPTGRDEQYF

d_call: .
j_call: TRBJ1-3
clone_size: .
v_call: TRBV9
cdr3_nt: TGTGCCAGCAGCGTAGCAGGGTCTGGAAACACCATATATTTT
cdr3_aa: CASSVAGSGNTIYF

d_call: .
j_call: TRBJ2-7
clone_size: .
v_call: TRBV6-5
cdr3_nt: TGTGCCAGCAGTTACACAGGAGTGCCTTCCTACGAGCAGTACTTC
cdr3_aa: CASSYTGVPSYEQYF

d_call: TRBD1
j_call: TRBJ1-1
clone_size: .
v_call: TRBV7-9
cdr3_nt: TGTGCCAGCAGCCACCCCACAAAACAGGGGGAAACTGAAGCTTTCTTT
cdr3_aa: CASSHPTKQGETEAFF

d_call: .
j_call: TRBJ2-3
clone_size: .
v_call: TRBV7-3
cdr3_nt: TGTGCCAGCAGCCCCGGGGGCAGGGGGACAGATACGCAGTATTTT
cdr3_aa: CASSPGGRGTDTQYF

d_call: .
j_call: TRBJ2-3
clone_size: few
v_call: TRBV6-5
cdr3_nt: TGTGCCACCCGGGACAACACAGATACGCAGTATTTT
cdr3_aa: CATRDNTDTQYF

d_call: .
j_call: TRBJ2-3
clone_size: .
v_call: TRBV27
cdr3_nt: TGTGCCAGCAGTTTCGCGGGGGCCACAGATACGCAGTATTTT
cdr3_aa: CASSFAGATDTQYF

d_call: .
j_call: TRBJ1-1
clone_size: .
v_call: TRBV5-5
cdr3_nt: TGTGCCAGCAGCTTAGAGTCTCGGGAGGCTTTCTTT
cdr3_aa: CASSLESREAFF

d_call: .
j_call: TRBJ1-2
clone_size: .
v_call: TRBV6-5
cdr3_nt: TGTGCCAGCAGTTCCACCCGAGAGGCAGGACTGTACGGCTACACCTTC
cdr3_aa: CASSSTREAGLYGYTF

d_call: .
j_call: TRBJ1-3
clone_size: .
v_call: TRBV11-2
cdr3_nt: TGTGCCAGCAGCTTATCCGGTGTTTTCTCTGGAAACACCATATATTTT
cdr3_aa: CASSLSGVFSGNTIYF

d_call: TRBD1
j_call: TRBJ2-3
clone_size: .
v_call: TRBV5-4
cdr3_nt: TGTGCCAGCAGCTTGGGGGGGGACAGGGGACATACGCAGTATTTT
cdr3_aa: CASSLGGDRGHTQYF

d_call: .
j_call: TRBJ1-4
clone_size: .
v_call: TRBV28
cdr3_nt: TGTGCCAGCAGTTCCCTCGGAGACAGAGAAAAACTGTTTTTT
cdr3_aa: CASSSLGDREKLFF

d_call: TRBD2
j_call: TRBJ2-1
clone_size: .
v_call: TRBV7-6
cdr3_nt: TGTGCCAGCAGCCTGGGACTAGCGGGAGGGATAAATGAGCAGTTCTTC
cdr3_aa: CASSLGLAGGINEQFF

d_call: .
j_call: TRBJ2-7
clone_size: .
v_call: TRBV7-9
cdr3_nt: TGTGCCAGCAGCTTGTCAGAATCCTACGAGCAGTACTTC
cdr3_aa: CASSLSESYEQYF

d_call: TRBD1
j_call: TRBJ1-6
clone_size: once
v_call: TRBV5-4
cdr3_nt: TGTGCCAGCAGCGAGGGACAGGGAGTTTCACCCCTCCACTTT
cdr3_aa: CASSEGQGVSPLHF

d_call: TRBD1
j_call: TRBJ1-5
clone_size: .
v_call: TRBV7-2
cdr3_nt: TGTGCCAGCAGCTTAGATGACAGGGGGAATCAGCCCCAGCATTTT
cdr3_aa: CASSLDDRGNQPQHF

d_call: TRBD1
j_call: TRBJ1-1
clone_size: .
v_call: TRBV29-1
cdr3_nt: TGCAGCGCCGGACAGGGGAGGATCACTGAAGCTTTCTTT
cdr3_aa: CSAGQGRITEAFF